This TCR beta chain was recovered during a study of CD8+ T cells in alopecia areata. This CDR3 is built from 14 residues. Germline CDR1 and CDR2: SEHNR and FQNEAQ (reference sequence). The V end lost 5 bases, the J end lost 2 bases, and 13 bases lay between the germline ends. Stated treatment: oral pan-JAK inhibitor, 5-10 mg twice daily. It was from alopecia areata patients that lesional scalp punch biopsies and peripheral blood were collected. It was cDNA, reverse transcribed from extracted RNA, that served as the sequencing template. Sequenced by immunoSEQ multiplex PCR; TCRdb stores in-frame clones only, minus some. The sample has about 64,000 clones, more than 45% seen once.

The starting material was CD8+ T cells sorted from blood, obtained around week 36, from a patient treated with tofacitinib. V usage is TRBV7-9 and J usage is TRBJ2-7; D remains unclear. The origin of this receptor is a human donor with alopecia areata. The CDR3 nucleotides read TGTGCCAGCAGCCCCCCGGGTCACACCTACGAGCAGTACTTC. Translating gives CASSPPGHTYEQYF.